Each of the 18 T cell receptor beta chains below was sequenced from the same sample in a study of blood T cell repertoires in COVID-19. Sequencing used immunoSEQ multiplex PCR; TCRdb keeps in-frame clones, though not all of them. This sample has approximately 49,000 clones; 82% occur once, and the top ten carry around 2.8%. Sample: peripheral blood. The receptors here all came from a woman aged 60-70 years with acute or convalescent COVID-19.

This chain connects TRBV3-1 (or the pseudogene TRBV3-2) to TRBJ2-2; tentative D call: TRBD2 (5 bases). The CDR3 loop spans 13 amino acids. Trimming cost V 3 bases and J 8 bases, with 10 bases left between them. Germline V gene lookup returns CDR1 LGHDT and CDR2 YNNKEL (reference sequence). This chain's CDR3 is CASSHPPGGELFF. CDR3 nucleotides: TGTGCCAGCAGCCACCCTCCGGGGGGGGAGCTGTTTTTT.

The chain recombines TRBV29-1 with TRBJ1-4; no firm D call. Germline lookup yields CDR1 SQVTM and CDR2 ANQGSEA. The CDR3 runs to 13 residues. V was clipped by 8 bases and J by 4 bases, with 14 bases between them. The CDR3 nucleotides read TGCAGCACCTCCTTGGGAGTTAATGAAAAACTGTTTTTT. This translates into CSTSLGVNEKLFF.

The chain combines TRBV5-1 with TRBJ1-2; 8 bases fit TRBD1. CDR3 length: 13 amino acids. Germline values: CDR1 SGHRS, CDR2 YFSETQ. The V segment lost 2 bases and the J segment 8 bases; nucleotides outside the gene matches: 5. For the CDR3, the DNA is TGCGCCAGCAGCTTAGAGACAGGGGCCGGCTACACCTTC. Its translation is CASSLETGAGYTF.

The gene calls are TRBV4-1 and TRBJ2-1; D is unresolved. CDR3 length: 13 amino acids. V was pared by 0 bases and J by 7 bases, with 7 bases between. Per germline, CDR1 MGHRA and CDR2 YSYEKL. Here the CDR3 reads CASSQDNSNEQFF. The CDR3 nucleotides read TGCGCCAGCAGCCAAGATAACTCTAATGAGCAGTTCTTC.

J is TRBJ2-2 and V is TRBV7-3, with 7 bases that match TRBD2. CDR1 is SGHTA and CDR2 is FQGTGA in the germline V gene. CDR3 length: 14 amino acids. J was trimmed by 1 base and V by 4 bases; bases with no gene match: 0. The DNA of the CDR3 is TGTGCCAGCAGCTCTAGCGGGAACACCGGGGAGCTGTTTTTT. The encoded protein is CASSSSGNTGELFF.

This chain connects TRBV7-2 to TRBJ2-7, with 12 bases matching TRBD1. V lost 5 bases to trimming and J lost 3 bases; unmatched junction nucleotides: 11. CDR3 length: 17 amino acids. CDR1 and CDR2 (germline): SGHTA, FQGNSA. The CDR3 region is CASSAQGQGAGYYEQYF. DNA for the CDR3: TGTGCCAGCAGCGCACAGGGACAGGGGGCGGGATACTACGAGCAGTACTTC. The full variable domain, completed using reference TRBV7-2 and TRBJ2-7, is GAGVSQSPSNKVTEKGKDVELRCDPISGHTALYWYRQSLGQGLEFLIYFQGNSAPDKSGLPSDRFSAERTGGSVSTLTIQRTQQEDSAVYLCASSAQGQGAGYYEQYFGPGTRLTVT.

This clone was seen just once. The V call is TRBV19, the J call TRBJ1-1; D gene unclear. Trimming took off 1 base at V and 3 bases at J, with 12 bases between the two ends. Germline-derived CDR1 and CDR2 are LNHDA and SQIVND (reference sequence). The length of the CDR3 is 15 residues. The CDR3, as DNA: TGTGCCAGTAGTATAGGTGGGGAGGTCTACACTGAAGCTTTCTTT. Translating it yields CASSIGGEVYTEAFF.

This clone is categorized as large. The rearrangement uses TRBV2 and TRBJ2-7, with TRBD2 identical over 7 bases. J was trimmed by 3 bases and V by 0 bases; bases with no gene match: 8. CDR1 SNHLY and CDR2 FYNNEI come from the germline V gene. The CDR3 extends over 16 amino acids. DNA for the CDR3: TGTGCCAGCAGTGAAGCCAGGATAGCGGGTGGCTACGAGCAGTACTTC. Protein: CASSEARIAGGYEQYF.

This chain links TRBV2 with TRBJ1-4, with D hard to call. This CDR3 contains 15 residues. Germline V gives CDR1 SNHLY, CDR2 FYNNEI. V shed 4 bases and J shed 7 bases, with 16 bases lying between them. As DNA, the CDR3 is TGTGCCAGCAGTGTGGCGGGCGCGATTAGTGAAAAACTGTTTTTT. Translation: CASSVAGAISEKLFF.

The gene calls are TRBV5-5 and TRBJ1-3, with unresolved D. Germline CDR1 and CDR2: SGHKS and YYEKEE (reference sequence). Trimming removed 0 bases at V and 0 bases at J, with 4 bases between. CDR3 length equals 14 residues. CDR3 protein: CASSLVSSGNTIYF. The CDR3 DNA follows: TGTGCCAGCAGCTTGGTCAGCTCTGGAAACACCATATATTTT.

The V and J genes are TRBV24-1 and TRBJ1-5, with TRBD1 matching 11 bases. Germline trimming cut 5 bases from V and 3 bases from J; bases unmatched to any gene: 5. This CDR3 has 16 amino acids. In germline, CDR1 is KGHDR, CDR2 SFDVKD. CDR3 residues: CATSADRGLSNQPQHF. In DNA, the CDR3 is TGTGCCACCAGTGCGGACAGGGGGCTGTCCAATCAGCCCCAGCATTTT.

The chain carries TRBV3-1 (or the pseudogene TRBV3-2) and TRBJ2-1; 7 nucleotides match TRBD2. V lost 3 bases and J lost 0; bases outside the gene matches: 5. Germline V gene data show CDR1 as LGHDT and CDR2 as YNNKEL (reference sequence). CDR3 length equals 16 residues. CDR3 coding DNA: TGTGCCAGCAGCCATAAGGCTAGCGGCTCCTACAATGAGCAGTTCTTC. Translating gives CASSHKASGSYNEQFF.

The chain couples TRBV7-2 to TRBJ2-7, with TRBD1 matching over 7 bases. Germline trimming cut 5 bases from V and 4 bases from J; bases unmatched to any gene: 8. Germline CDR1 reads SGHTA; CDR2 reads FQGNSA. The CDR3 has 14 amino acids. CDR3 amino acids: CASSRGPGGYEQYF. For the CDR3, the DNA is TGTGCCAGCAGCCGCGGGCCAGGGGGTTACGAGCAGTACTTC.

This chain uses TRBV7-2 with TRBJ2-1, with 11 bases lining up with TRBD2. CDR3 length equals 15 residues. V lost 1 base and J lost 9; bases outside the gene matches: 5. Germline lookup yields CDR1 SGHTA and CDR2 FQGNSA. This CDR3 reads CASSLVSLAGGEQFF. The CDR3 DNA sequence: TGTGCCAGCAGCTTAGTTTCCCTAGCGGGAGGTGAGCAGTTCTTC.

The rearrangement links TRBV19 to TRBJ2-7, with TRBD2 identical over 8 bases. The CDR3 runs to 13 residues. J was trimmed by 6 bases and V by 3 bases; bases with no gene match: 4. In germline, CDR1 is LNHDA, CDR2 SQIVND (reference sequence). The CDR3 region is CASSMGAGGEQYF. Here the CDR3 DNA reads TGTGCCAGTAGTATGGGCGCGGGAGGCGAGCAGTACTTC. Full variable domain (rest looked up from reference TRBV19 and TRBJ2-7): DGGITQSPKYLFRKEGQNVTLSCEQNLNHDAMYWYRQDPGQGLRLIYYSQIVNDFQKGDIAEGYSVSREKKESFPLTVTSAQKNPTAFYLCASSMGAGGEQYFGPGTRLTVT.

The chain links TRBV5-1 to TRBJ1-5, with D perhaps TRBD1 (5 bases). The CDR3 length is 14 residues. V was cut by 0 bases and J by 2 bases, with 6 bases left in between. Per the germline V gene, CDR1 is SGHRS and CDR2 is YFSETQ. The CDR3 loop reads CASSLGGGNQPQHF. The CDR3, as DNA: TGCGCCAGCAGCTTGGGGGGCGGCAATCAGCCCCAGCATTTT.

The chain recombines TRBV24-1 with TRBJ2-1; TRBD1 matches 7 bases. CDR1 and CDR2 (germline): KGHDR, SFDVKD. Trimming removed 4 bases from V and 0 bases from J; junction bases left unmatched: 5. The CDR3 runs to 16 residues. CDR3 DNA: TGTGCCACCAGTGACCCACAGGGGTTCTCCTACAATGAGCAGTTCTTC. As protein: CATSDPQGFSYNEQFF.

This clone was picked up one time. Here the CDR3 DNA reads TGTGCCAGCAGCTCTCGCCTCGGGGGGACCGATAGCGGGAGGGCCCCCAATGAGCAGTTCTTC. The encoded protein is CASSSRLGGTDSGRAPNEQFF. V and J are TRBV13 and TRBJ2-1; 11 bases are shared with TRBD2. After removal of 4 bases from V and 6 bases from J, the junction contained 23 bases not matched to a gene. Germline V lookup: CDR1 PRHDT, CDR2 FYEKMQ (reference sequence). The CDR3 sequence is 21 residues long.